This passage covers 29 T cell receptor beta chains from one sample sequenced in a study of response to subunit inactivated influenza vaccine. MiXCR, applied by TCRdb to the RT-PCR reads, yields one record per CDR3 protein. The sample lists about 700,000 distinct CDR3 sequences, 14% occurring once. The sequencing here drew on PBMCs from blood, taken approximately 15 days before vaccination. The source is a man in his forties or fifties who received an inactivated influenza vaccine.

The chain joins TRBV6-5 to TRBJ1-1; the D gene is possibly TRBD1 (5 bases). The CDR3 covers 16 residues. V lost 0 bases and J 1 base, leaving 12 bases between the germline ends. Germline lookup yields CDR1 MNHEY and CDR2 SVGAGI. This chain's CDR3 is CASSYSSEGKNTEAFF. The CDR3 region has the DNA TGTGCCAGCAGTTACTCGAGTGAGGGGAAGAACACTGAAGCTTTCTTT.

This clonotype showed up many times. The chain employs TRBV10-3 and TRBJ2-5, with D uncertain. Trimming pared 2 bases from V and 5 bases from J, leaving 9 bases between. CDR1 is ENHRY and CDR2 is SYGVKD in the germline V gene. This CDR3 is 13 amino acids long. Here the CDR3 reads CAISEPPRETQYF. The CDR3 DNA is TGTGCCATCAGTGAGCCCCCAAGGGAGACCCAGTACTTC.

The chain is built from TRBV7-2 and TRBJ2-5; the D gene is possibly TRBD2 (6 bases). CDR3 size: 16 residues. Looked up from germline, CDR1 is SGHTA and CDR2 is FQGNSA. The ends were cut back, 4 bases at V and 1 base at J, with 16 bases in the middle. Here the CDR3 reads CASSSRRGGRQETQYF. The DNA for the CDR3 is TGTGCCAGCAGCTCCCGCCGGGGAGGCCGCCAAGAGACCCAGTACTTC.

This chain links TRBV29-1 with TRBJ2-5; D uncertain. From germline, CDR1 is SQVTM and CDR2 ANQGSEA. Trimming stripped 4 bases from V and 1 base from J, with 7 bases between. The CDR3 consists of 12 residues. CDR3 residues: CSVVLLQETQYF. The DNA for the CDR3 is TGCAGCGTTGTTCTGCTCCAAGAGACCCAGTACTTC.

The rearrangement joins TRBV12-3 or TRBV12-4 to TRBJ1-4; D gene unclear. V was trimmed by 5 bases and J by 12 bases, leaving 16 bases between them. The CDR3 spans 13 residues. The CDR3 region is CASSRELTRELFF. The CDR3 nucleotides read TGTGCCAGCAGTCGTGAGCTTACGAGAGAACTGTTTTTT.

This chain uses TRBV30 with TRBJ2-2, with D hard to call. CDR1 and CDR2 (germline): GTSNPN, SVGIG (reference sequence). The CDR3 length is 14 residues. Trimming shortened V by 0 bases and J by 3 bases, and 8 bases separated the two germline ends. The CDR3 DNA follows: TGTGCCTGGAGTGTCGGAGCGTACACCGGGGAGCTGTTTTTT. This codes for CAWSVGAYTGELFF.

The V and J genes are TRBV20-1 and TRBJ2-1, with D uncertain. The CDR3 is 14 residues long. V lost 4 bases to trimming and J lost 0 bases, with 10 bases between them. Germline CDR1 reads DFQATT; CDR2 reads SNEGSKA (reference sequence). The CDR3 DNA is TGCAGTGCTAACGGCAGGCACTCCTACAATGAGCAGTTCTTC. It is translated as CSANGRHSYNEQFF.

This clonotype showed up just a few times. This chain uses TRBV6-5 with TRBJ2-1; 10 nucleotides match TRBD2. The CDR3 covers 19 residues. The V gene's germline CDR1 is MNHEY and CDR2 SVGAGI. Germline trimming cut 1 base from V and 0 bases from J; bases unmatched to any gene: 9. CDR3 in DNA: TGTGCCAGCAGTTACTTTGCTAGCGGGGGCCTAAGCTCCTACAATGAGCAGTTCTTC. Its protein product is CASSYFASGGLSSYNEQFF.

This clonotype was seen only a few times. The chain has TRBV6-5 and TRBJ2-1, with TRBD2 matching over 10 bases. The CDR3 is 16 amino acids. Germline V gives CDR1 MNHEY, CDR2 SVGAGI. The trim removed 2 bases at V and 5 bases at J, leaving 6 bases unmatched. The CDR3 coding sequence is TGTGCCAGCAGTTACCTTATACTAGCGGGGAACAATGAGCAGTTCTTC. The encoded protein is CASSYLILAGNNEQFF.

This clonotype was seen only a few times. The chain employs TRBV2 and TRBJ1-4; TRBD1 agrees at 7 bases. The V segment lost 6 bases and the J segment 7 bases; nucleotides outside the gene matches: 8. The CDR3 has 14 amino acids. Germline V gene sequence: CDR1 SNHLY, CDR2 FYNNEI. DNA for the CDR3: TGTGCCAGCAGCCGGGACAGTGAGAGTGAAAAACTGTTTTTT. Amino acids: CASSRDSESEKLFF.

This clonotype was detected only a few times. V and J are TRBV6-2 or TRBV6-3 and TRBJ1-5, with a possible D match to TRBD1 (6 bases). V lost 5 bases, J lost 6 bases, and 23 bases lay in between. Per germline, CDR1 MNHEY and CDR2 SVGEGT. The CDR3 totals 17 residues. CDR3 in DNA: TGTGCCAGCAGTCCCGACAGGCCTTTGGGCGGTGGTCAGCCCCAGCATTTT. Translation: CASSPDRPLGGGQPQHF.

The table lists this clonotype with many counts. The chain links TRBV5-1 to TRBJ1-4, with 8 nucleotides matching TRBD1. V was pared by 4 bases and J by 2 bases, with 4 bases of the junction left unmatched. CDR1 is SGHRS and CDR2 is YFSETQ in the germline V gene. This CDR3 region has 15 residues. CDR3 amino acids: CASSTTGVTNEKLFF. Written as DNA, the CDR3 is TGCGCCAGCAGCACGACAGGGGTTACTAATGAAAAACTGTTTTTT.

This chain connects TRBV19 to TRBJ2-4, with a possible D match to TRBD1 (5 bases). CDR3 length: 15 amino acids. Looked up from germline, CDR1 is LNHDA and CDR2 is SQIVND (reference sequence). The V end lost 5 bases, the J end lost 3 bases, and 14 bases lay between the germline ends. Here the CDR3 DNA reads TGTGCCAGTAGTCCGCGACAGCACGACAAAAACATTCAGTACTTC. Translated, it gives CASSPRQHDKNIQYF.

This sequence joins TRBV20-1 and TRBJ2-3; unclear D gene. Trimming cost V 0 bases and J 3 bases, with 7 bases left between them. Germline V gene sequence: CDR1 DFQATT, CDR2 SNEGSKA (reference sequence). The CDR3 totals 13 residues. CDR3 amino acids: CSARDGRTDTQYF. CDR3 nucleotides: TGCAGTGCTAGAGACGGCCGTACAGATACGCAGTATTTT.

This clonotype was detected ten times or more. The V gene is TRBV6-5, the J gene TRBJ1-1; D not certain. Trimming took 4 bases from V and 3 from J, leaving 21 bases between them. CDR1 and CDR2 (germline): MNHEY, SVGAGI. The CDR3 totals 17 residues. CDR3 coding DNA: TGTGCCAGCAGTTCGCTAGCTGACATTGAAGAGGACACTGAAGCTTTCTTT. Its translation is CASSSLADIEEDTEAFF.

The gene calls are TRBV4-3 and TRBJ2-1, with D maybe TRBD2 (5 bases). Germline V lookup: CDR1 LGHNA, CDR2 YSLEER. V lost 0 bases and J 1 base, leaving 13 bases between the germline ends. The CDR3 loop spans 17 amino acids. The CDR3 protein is CASSQERVESSYNEQFF. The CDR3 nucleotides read TGCGCCAGCAGCCAAGAGCGGGTTGAGTCTTCCTACAATGAGCAGTTCTTC.

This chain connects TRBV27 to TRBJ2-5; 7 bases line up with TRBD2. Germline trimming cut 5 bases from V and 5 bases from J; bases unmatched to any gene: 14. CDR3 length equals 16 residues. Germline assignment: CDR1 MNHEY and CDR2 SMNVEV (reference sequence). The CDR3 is CASSPSHGLDGETQYF. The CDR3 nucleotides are TGTGCCAGCAGTCCGAGCCATGGACTAGACGGGGAGACCCAGTACTTC.

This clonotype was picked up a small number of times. The CDR3 DNA is TGTGCCAGCAGGGGGGTTGAGGGTAACTACGAGCAGTACTTC. Encoded protein: CASRGVEGNYEQYF. The chain links TRBV27 to TRBJ2-7; D may correspond to TRBD1 or TRBD2 (5 bases each). The CDR3 is made up of 14 amino acids. Trimming removed 6 bases from V and 3 bases from J, with 15 bases in between. Germline assignment: CDR1 MNHEY and CDR2 SMNVEV (reference sequence).

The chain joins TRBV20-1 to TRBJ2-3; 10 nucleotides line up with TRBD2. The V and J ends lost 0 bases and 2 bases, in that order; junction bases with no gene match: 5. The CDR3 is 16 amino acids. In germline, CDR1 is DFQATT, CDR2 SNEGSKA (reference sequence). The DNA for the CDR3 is TGCAGTGCTAGAGATCCAGCGGGGGGGCTCACAGATACGCAGTATTTT. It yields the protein CSARDPAGGLTDTQYF.

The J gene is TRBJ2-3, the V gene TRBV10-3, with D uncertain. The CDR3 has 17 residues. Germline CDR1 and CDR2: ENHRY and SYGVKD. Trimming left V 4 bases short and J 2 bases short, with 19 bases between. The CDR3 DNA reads TGTGCCATCAGTGGAGTTGAGGCGGAGCTAGACACAGATACGCAGTATTTT. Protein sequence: CAISGVEAELDTDTQYF.

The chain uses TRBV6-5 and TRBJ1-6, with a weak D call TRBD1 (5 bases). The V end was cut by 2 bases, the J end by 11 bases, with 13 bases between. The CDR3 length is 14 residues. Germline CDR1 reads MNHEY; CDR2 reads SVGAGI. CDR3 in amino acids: CASSYEAGVTPLHF. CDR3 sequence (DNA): TGTGCCAGCAGTTACGAGGCGGGGGTGACACCCCTCCACTTT.

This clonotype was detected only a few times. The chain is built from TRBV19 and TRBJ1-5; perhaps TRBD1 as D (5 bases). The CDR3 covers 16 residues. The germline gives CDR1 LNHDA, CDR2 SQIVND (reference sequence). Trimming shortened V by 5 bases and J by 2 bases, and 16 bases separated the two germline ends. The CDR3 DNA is TGTGCCAGTAGTCTGCAGGGTGGTAGTGGCAATCAGCCCCAGCATTTT. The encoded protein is CASSLQGGSGNQPQHF.

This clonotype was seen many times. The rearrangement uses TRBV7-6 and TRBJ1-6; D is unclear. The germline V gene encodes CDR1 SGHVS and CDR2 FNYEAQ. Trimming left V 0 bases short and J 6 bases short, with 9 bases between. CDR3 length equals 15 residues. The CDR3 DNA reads TGTGCCAGCAGCTTAGCTGACACTGTTAATTCACCCCTCCACTTT. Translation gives CASSLADTVNSPLHF.

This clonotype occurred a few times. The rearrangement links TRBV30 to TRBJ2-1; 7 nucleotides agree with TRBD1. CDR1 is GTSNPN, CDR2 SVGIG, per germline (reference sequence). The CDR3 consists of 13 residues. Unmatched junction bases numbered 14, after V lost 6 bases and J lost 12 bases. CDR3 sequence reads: CACPGQVGSGQFF. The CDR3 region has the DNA TGTGCCTGTCCAGGACAGGTGGGGTCGGGGCAGTTCTTC.

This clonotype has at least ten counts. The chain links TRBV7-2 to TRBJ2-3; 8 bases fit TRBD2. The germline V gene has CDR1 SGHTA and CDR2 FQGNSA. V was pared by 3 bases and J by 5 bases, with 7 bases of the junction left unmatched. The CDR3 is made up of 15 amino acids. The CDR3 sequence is CASSFGLAGGDTQYF. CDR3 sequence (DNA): TGTGCCAGCAGCTTTGGCCTAGCGGGCGGAGATACGCAGTATTTT.

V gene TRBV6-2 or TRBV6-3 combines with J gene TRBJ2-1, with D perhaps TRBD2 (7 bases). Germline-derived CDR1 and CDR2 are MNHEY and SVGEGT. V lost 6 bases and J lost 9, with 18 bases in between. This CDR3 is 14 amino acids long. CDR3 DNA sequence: TGTGCCAGCAGGGGGACACTAGCGCGCGGTGAGCAGTTCTTC. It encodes CASRGTLARGEQFF.

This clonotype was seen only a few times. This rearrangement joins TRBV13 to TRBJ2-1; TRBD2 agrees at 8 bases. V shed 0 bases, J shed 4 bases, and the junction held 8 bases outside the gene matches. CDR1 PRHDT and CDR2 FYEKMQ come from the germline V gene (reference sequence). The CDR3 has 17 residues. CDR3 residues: CASSLGRQRGGYNEQFF. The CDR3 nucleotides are TGTGCCAGCAGCTTAGGGCGCCAGCGCGGGGGGTACAATGAGCAGTTCTTC.

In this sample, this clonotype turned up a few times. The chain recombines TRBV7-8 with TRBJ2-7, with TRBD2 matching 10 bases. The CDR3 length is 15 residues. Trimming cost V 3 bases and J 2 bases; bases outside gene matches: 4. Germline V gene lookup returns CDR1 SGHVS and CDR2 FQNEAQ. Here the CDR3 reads CASSFRSGRAYEQYF. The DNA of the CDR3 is TGTGCCAGCAGCTTTCGAAGCGGGAGGGCCTACGAGCAGTACTTC.

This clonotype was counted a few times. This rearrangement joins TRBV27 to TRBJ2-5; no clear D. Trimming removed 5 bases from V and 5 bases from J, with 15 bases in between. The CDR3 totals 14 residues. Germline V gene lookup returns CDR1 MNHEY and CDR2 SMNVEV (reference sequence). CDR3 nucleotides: TGTGCCAGCAGTCCATTAATCAGGCCGGAGACCCAGTACTTC. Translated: CASSPLIRPETQYF.